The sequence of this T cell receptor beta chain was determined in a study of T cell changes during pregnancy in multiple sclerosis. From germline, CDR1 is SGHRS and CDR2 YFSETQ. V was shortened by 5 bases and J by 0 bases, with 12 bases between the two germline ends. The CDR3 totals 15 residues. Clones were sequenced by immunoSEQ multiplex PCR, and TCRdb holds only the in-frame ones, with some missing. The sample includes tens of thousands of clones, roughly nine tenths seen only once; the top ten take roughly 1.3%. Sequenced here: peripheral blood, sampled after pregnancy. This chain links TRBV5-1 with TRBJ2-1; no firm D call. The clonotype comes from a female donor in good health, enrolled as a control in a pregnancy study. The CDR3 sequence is CASSMNPSSYNEQFF. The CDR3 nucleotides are TGCGCCAGCAGTATGAATCCGAGCTCCTACAATGAGCAGTTCTTC.